The 22 T cell receptor beta chains listed next were all sequenced from one sample in a study of control samples from healthy donors and cancer patients (dated by TCRdb to about 2020). Library preparation employed the immunoSEQ multiplex PCR assay. This immuneACCESS table, as held by TCRdb, lists in-frame sequences with V and J called but not all clones. Of the missing ones, under half trace to an unresolved V gene in checked studies; the others have no known cause. Across this sample there are over 200,000 clones, with about four fifths seen only once. About 14% of the sample is in the top ten clones. The sequencing input was PBMCs. The receptors stem from a woman in her sixties or seventies with lung cancer.

V is TRBV19 and J is TRBJ2-1, with D perhaps matching TRBD1 (5 bases). This CDR3 contains 13 residues. Trimming shortened V by 1 base and J by 9 bases, and 10 bases separated the two germline ends. In germline, CDR1 is LNHDA, CDR2 SQIVND (reference sequence). The CDR3 coding sequence is TGTGCCAGTAGTATAGTGCAGGGCGGTGAGCAGTTCTTC. Its translation: CASSIVQGGEQFF.

V and J are TRBV5-1 and TRBJ2-7; TRBD1 might be the D (6 bases). This CDR3 comprises 13 residues. Per germline, CDR1 SGHRS and CDR2 YFSETQ. With 6 bases removed from V and 3 bases from J, the gap between germline ends came to 13 bases. The CDR3 coding sequence is TGCGCCAGCAATAAGGGGGTGGACTACGAGCAGTACTTC. It codes for CASNKGVDYEQYF.

This rearrangement joins TRBV7-9 to TRBJ2-7, with 10 bases that match TRBD1. The CDR3 sequence is 14 residues long. The V and J ends lost 5 bases and 5 bases, in that order; junction bases with no gene match: 6. CDR1 is SEHNR and CDR2 is FQNEAQ in the germline V gene (reference sequence). The CDR3 here is CASSLTGGYDEQYF. As DNA, the CDR3 is TGTGCCAGCAGCCTGACAGGGGGCTACGACGAGCAGTACTTC.

J is TRBJ2-7 and V is TRBV27; 9 nucleotides align to TRBD2. CDR3 length: 13 amino acids. Germline loops: CDR1 MNHEY, CDR2 SMNVEV (reference sequence). V dropped 7 bases and J dropped 1; count of bases not matched to a gene: 2. CDR3 residues: CASKTSGSYEQYF. The CDR3 DNA follows: TGTGCCAGCAAGACTAGCGGTTCCTACGAGCAGTACTTC.

The chain carries TRBV10-3 and TRBJ1-1; the D is unclear. The V end lost 2 bases, the J end lost 1 base, and 8 bases lay between the germline ends. From germline, CDR1 is ENHRY and CDR2 SYGVKD. The CDR3 length is 14 residues. In DNA form, the CDR3 reads TGTGCCATCAGTGAGAGCCAAGCGAACACTGAAGCTTTCTTT. Amino acids: CAISESQANTEAFF.

This clone was detected only a few times. The chain employs TRBV18 and TRBJ2-1; 10 nucleotides match TRBD2. The CDR3 is 16 amino acids. V dropped 3 bases and J dropped 6; count of bases not matched to a gene: 8. The germline gives CDR1 KGHSH, CDR2 LQKENI. CDR3 residues: CASSPLAGVPSNEQFF. DNA for the CDR3: TGTGCCAGCTCACCCCTAGCGGGAGTCCCCTCCAATGAGCAGTTCTTC.

The rearrangement uses TRBV5-6 and TRBJ1-6; TRBD1 agrees at 8 bases. CDR3 length equals 17 residues. Germline assignment: CDR1 SGHDT and CDR2 YYEEEE. J lost 1 base, V lost 2 bases, and 5 bases had no gene match. The CDR3 spells CASSFGTGASYNSPLHF. DNA of the CDR3: TGTGCCAGCAGCTTCGGGACAGGCGCTTCCTATAATTCACCCCTCCACTTT.

This chain links TRBV27 with TRBJ2-1, with 7 bases matching TRBD2. Germline V CDR1 and CDR2: MNHEY, SMNVEV (reference sequence). Trimming at V came to 2 bases and at J to 8 bases, leaving 0 bases not matched to a gene. The CDR3 is 12 amino acids. The CDR3 nucleotides are TGTGCCAGCAGTTTAGGGGGGGATGAGCAGTTCTTC. This sequence encodes CASSLGGDEQFF.

The genes are TRBV6-2 or TRBV6-3 and TRBJ2-2; 8 bases line up with TRBD1. This CDR3 spans 15 amino acids. V shed 2 bases, J shed 5 bases, and the junction held 4 bases outside the gene matches. Germline V CDR1 and CDR2: MNHEY, SVGEGT. The CDR3 DNA reads TGTGCCAGCAGTTACGGACAGGGTCGGACCGGGGAGCTGTTTTTT. Protein sequence: CASSYGQGRTGELFF.

The chain recombines TRBV9 with TRBJ2-1, with 9 bases lining up with TRBD1. The junction had 3 bases not matched to a gene; V was cut back by 0 bases and J by 2 bases. CDR1 is SGDLS and CDR2 is YYNGEE in the germline V gene. The length of the CDR3 is 16 residues. Here the CDR3 reads CASSVGGQGTYNEQFF. Here the CDR3 DNA reads TGTGCCAGCAGCGTAGGGGGACAGGGAACCTACAATGAGCAGTTCTTC.

The chain has TRBV4-1 and TRBJ1-2; no reliable D call. CDR1 and CDR2 from the germline V gene are MGHRA and YSYEKL. Trimming cost V 6 bases and J 7 bases, with 15 bases left between them. The CDR3 has 13 amino acids. DNA for the CDR3: TGCGCCAGCAGGGTGGTCGGGGTCTCTGGCTACACCTTC. Translating it yields CASRVVGVSGYTF.

The CDR3 protein is CASSLGRDGTQYF. The CDR3 DNA reads TGCGCCAGCAGCTTGGGCAGGGACGGGACCCAGTACTTC. This chain joins TRBV5-1 and TRBJ2-5; either TRBD1 or TRBD2 may supply D (5 bases each). The CDR3 consists of 13 residues. V was pared by 0 bases and J by 7 bases, with 10 bases between. Germline loops: CDR1 SGHRS, CDR2 YFSETQ.

The chain combines TRBV3-1 (or the pseudogene TRBV3-2) with TRBJ1-1, with D maybe TRBD1 (6 bases). V dropped 4 bases and J dropped 0 bases, with 15 bases sitting between them. The CDR3 covers 16 residues. Per the germline V gene, CDR1 is LGHDT and CDR2 is YNNKEL (reference sequence). The CDR3: CASSPRGGLMNTEAFF. CDR3 coding DNA: TGTGCCAGCAGCCCTCGGGGGGGCCTTATGAACACTGAAGCTTTCTTT.

The chain couples TRBV3-1 (or the pseudogene TRBV3-2) to TRBJ1-1; 9 nucleotides agree with TRBD1. Germline trimming cut 5 bases from V and 7 bases from J; bases unmatched to any gene: 11. Germline assignment: CDR1 LGHDT and CDR2 YNNKEL (reference sequence). The CDR3 covers 15 residues. The CDR3 loop reads CASSKRGSDRGEAFF. As DNA, the CDR3 is TGTGCCAGCAGCAAAAGGGGGTCGGACAGGGGTGAAGCTTTCTTT.

This sequence joins TRBV14 and TRBJ1-1; TRBD1 matches 9 bases. This CDR3 has 15 amino acids. CDR1 is SGHDN, CDR2 FVKESK, per germline. Trimming took 3 bases from V and 4 from J; bases not matched to a gene: 6. As DNA, the CDR3 is TGTGCCAGCAGCCAGCCCGGACAGGGGAGCACTGAAGCTTTCTTT. Amino acids: CASSQPGQGSTEAFF.

This chain links TRBV5-1 with TRBJ2-5; 13 bases line up with TRBD2. V shed 4 bases and J 3 bases; nucleotides not matched to a gene: 3. The CDR3 extends over 15 amino acids. Germline CDR1 SGHRS, CDR2 YFSETQ. The CDR3 DNA follows: TGCGCCAGCAGCGGGGGACTAGCGGGGAAAGAGACCCAGTACTTC. Residues: CASSGGLAGKETQYF.

This clone was observed a handful of times. V and J are TRBV19 and TRBJ2-7; TRBD1 is a possible D gene (6 bases). This CDR3 contains 16 residues. The V gene lost 4 bases and the J gene lost 0 bases, with 16 bases spanning the gap. Germline lookup yields CDR1 LNHDA and CDR2 SQIVND (reference sequence). CDR3 loop: CASSTPRGFSSYEQYF. DNA for the CDR3: TGTGCCAGTAGTACCCCCAGGGGATTCAGCTCCTACGAGCAGTACTTC.

In this sample, this clone turned up once. The gene calls are TRBV5-1 and TRBJ2-7, with TRBD2 identical over 7 bases. CDR1 and CDR2 from the germline V gene are SGHRS and YFSETQ. The CDR3 runs to 16 residues. J was trimmed by 0 bases and V by 2 bases; bases with no gene match: 8. In DNA form, the CDR3 reads TGCGCCAGCAGCTTAGCCCAAGCGGGGCCCTCCTACGAGCAGTACTTC. The encoded protein is CASSLAQAGPSYEQYF.

The V and J genes are TRBV9 and TRBJ2-2; 7 bases match TRBD2. This CDR3 is built from 17 residues. Looked up from germline, CDR1 is SGDLS and CDR2 is YYNGEE. The trim removed 3 bases at V and 9 bases at J, leaving 17 bases unmatched. The CDR3 region is CASSATGRDLGRRELFF. The CDR3 nucleotides are TGTGCCAGCAGCGCTACTGGGAGGGACCTTGGGCGCCGGGAGCTGTTTTTT.

This clone has just a few counts. The V call is TRBV24-1, the J call TRBJ1-1, with D perhaps TRBD1 (6 bases). V was trimmed by 7 bases and J by 7 bases, leaving 15 bases between them. The CDR3 runs to 13 residues. The germline CDR1 and CDR2 sequences are KGHDR and SFDVKD. CDR3 bases: TGTGCCACCAGCGAGGGCAGGGGAAATGAAGCTTTCTTT. Protein product: CATSEGRGNEAFF.

This sequence joins TRBV18 and TRBJ1-4; D possibly corresponds to TRBD1 (5 bases). The CDR3 loop spans 13 amino acids. The V and J ends lost 3 bases and 14 bases respectively, with 16 bases between them. Germline V gene lookup returns CDR1 KGHSH and CDR2 LQKENI. The CDR3 sequence: CASSPKSGLGLFF. The CDR3 region has the DNA TGTGCCAGCTCACCCAAATCGGGACTAGGGCTGTTTTTT.

The J gene is TRBJ1-1, the V gene TRBV2; a weak D match, TRBD1 (6 bases). Germline-derived CDR1 and CDR2 are SNHLY and FYNNEI. The CDR3 covers 14 residues. The V end was cut by 6 bases, the J end by 5 bases, with 16 bases between. The CDR3 protein is CASSSWGAATEAFF. The CDR3 DNA reads as TGTGCCAGCAGCTCCTGGGGGGCGGCGACTGAAGCTTTCTTT.